The next 18 T cell receptor beta chains were all read from a single sample in a study of control samples from healthy donors and cancer patients. Measured with immunoSEQ multiplex PCR; TCRdb has only the in-frame clones, and not every one. The data show around 94,000 clones, about 85% seen once. The sample taken for sequencing was blood. These receptors all stem from a woman aged 45-65 years in good health.

The CDR3 reads CASKTGGTDTQYF. The CDR3 DNA reads TGCGCCAGCAAGACAGGGGGCACAGATACGCAGTATTTT. The chain links TRBV5-1 to TRBJ2-3, with 8 bases identical to TRBD1. V lost 6 bases to trimming and J lost 1 base; unmatched junction nucleotides: 1. CDR1 is SGHRS, CDR2 YFSETQ, per germline. This CDR3 comprises 13 residues. The whole variable domain, remainder taken from reference TRBV5-1 and TRBJ2-3, is KAGVTQTPRYLIKTRGQQVTLSCSPISGHRSVSWYQQTPGQGLQFLFEYFSETQRNKGNFPGRFSGRQFSNSRSEMNVSTLELGDSALYLCASKTGGTDTQYFGPGTRLTVL.

This clone appeared once. This chain uses TRBV19 with TRBJ1-1; maybe TRBD1 (5 bases). Looked up from germline, CDR1 is LNHDA and CDR2 is SQIVND (reference sequence). The ends were cut back, 4 bases at V and 5 bases at J, with 20 bases in the middle. The CDR3 loop spans 16 amino acids. The chain's CDR3 is CASSRLLGTGGTEAFF. In DNA form, the CDR3 reads TGTGCCAGTAGTAGGCTCCTAGGCACCGGGGGGACTGAAGCTTTCTTT.

The chain combines TRBV11-3 with TRBJ2-5, with D perhaps matching TRBD2 (6 bases). Trimming left V 1 base short and J 2 bases short, with 11 bases between. CDR1 and CDR2 (germline): SGHNT, YENEEA. The CDR3 consists of 15 residues. The DNA of the CDR3 is TGTGCCAGCAGCTTAGGATGGGACTGGCAAGAGACCCAGTACTTC. Translated, it gives CASSLGWDWQETQYF.

The CDR3 region is CASSYSQYTEAFF. CDR3 nucleotide sequence: TGTGCCAGCAGTTACTCTCAGTACACTGAAGCTTTCTTT. The chain couples TRBV6-2 or TRBV6-3 to TRBJ1-1; D gene ambiguous. Per the germline V gene, CDR1 is MNHEY and CDR2 is SVGEGT. The CDR3 is 13 residues long. The ends were cut back, 0 bases at V and 3 bases at J, with 5 bases in the middle.

This chain uses TRBV7-2 with TRBJ2-3; 10 bases map to TRBD2. Germline loops: CDR1 SGHTA, CDR2 FQGNSA. The CDR3 contains 16 residues. V was clipped by 1 base and J by 8 bases; unmatched bases: 9. CDR3 residues: CASSLDKRGGRVTQYF. The CDR3, as DNA: TGTGCCAGCAGCTTAGACAAGCGGGGGGGCCGGGTTACGCAGTATTTT.

The chain joins TRBV7-9 to TRBJ2-1, with no clear D. V was cut by 5 bases and J by 4 bases, with 9 bases left in between. CDR3 length: 13 amino acids. Germline CDR1 reads SEHNR; CDR2 reads FQNEAQ (reference sequence). The CDR3 loop is CASSQGPYNEQFF. DNA of the CDR3: TGTGCCAGCAGCCAAGGACCTTACAATGAGCAGTTCTTC.

The chain is built from TRBV4-2 and TRBJ2-7; 7 bases match TRBD1. This CDR3 contains 17 residues. V gave up 2 bases and J gave up 7 bases; unmatched junction bases: 17. The germline gives CDR1 LGHNA, CDR2 YNFKEQ. CDR3 region: CASSQLLGTAESREQYF. DNA for the CDR3: TGTGCCAGCAGCCAATTATTAGGGACAGCTGAGTCGCGGGAGCAGTACTTC.

The gene calls are TRBV6-2 or TRBV6-3 and TRBJ2-3; 9 bases map to TRBD2. The ends lost 0 bases at V and 4 bases at J; junction bases unmatched: 5. The CDR3 length is 16 residues. The germline V gene has CDR1 MNHEY and CDR2 SVGEGT. The CDR3 DNA sequence: TGTGCCAGCAGTTACTCGGAGCTAGCGGGACCAGATACGCAGTATTTT. The encoded protein is CASSYSELAGPDTQYF.

The chain employs TRBV19 and TRBJ2-3; TRBD2 aligns across 8 bases. This CDR3 is built from 12 residues. From germline, CDR1 is LNHDA and CDR2 SQIVND (reference sequence). Germline trimming cut 3 bases from V and 14 bases from J; bases unmatched to any gene: 7. The CDR3 DNA is TGTGCCAGTAGTATCGGGAGGGCCTCGTGGTATTTT. Translation: CASSIGRASWYF.

The V and J genes are TRBV6-5 and TRBJ1-1, with 8 positions matching TRBD1. The CDR3 contains 12 residues. Germline V gene sequence: CDR1 MNHEY, CDR2 SVGAGI. With 8 bases clipped from V and 8 bases from J, the junction kept 7 bases outside the gene matches. CDR3 in amino acids: CASHLGTGEAFF. The CDR3 region has the DNA TGTGCCAGCCATCTCGGGACAGGCGAAGCTTTCTTT.

V is TRBV28 and J is TRBJ1-4, with a weak D call TRBD1 (6 bases). The CDR3 has 15 amino acids. Trimming stripped 5 bases from V and 5 bases from J, with 15 bases between. Per germline, CDR1 MDHEN and CDR2 SYDVKM. CDR3 sequence reads: CASSVYRAFNEKLFF. In DNA form, the CDR3 reads TGTGCCAGCAGTGTCTACAGGGCTTTCAATGAAAAACTGTTTTTT.

The chain couples TRBV7-3 to TRBJ1-1; weak D call: TRBD1 (5 bases). Germline-derived CDR1 and CDR2 are SGHTA and FQGTGA. V was clipped by 5 bases and J by 2 bases, with 15 bases between them. The CDR3 contains 15 residues. The DNA for the CDR3 is TGTGCCAGCAGCCAACCAGGGAGGGGAAACACTGAAGCTTTCTTT. This encodes CASSQPGRGNTEAFF.

The V gene is TRBV4-1, the J gene TRBJ2-7, with D hard to call. The CDR3 has 15 residues. Trimming pared 0 bases from V and 0 bases from J, leaving 9 bases between. In germline, CDR1 is MGHRA, CDR2 YSYEKL. CDR3: CASSQDGLDSYEQYF. In nucleotides, the CDR3 is TGCGCCAGCAGCCAAGATGGGCTGGACTCCTACGAGCAGTACTTC.

The chain combines TRBV6-2 or TRBV6-3 with TRBJ2-1, with 7 nucleotides matching TRBD2. Germline V gene lookup returns CDR1 MNHEY and CDR2 SVGEGT. This CDR3 region has 17 residues. V was pared by 0 bases and J by 2 bases, with 7 bases of the junction left unmatched. The CDR3 sequence: CASSYSRGGLAYNEQFF. CDR3 in DNA: TGTGCCAGCAGTTACTCGAGAGGAGGACTAGCCTACAATGAGCAGTTCTTC.

The rearrangement uses TRBV6-1 and TRBJ1-5; D ambiguous. Germline loops: CDR1 MNHNS, CDR2 SASEGT. The CDR3 totals 16 residues. Deletions cut 1 base from V and 0 bases from J, with 10 bases between. The CDR3 region is CASSEDKAASNQPQHF. The DNA of the CDR3 is TGTGCCAGCAGTGAAGATAAGGCCGCTAGCAATCAGCCCCAGCATTTT.

CDR3 bases: TGTGCCAGCAGCCAGGGACTAGCGGGAGTCGAGACCCAGTACTTC. Protein sequence: CASSQGLAGVETQYF. The rearrangement joins TRBV5-8 to TRBJ2-5, with TRBD2 identical over 14 bases. Losses at the gene ends were 4 bases for V and 5 bases for J; bases not matched to a gene: 4. CDR3 length: 15 residues. Germline lookup yields CDR1 SGHTS and CDR2 YDEGEE. The complete variable domain, with remaining parts taken from reference TRBV5-8 and TRBJ2-5, reads EAGVTQSPTHLIKTRGQQATLRCSPISGHTSVYWYQQALGLGLQFLLWYDEGEERNRGNFPPRFSGRQFPNYSSELNVNALELEDSALYLCASSQGLAGVETQYFGPGTRLLVL.

The chain combines TRBV2 with TRBJ2-2; D is possibly TRBD1 (5 bases). The germline V and J ends were trimmed by 7 bases and 8 bases, with 14 bases remaining between them. CDR1 and CDR2 (germline): SNHLY, FYNNEI. CDR3 length equals 13 residues. DNA of the CDR3: TGTGCCAGCAAACCAGGGCCGTCGGGGGAGCTGTTTTTT. Encoded protein: CASKPGPSGELFF.

The gene calls are TRBV29-1 and TRBJ2-3, with D tentatively TRBD1 (7 bases). The CDR3 is made up of 14 amino acids. Germline values: CDR1 SQVTM, CDR2 ANQGSEA. Trimming removed 5 bases at V and 0 bases at J, with 12 bases between. The CDR3 sequence: CSVRGTASTDTQYF. The CDR3 DNA reads as TGCAGCGTTCGCGGGACAGCAAGCACAGATACGCAGTATTTT.